This is a list of T cell receptor beta chains from one sample in a study of control samples from healthy donors and cancer patients. Method: immunoSEQ multiplex PCR; TCRdb's copy keeps in-frame clones and lacks some. The profile shows about 190,000 clones, roughly nine tenths of them singletons. Sequenced sample: blood. The receptors were sampled from a man aged 25-40 years in good health. Both conserved end residues are trimmed from each CDR3.

j_gene: TRBJ2-3
v_gene: TRBV2
CDR3aa: ASRAQGSENTQY

j_gene: TRBJ2-7
v_gene: TRBV19
CDR3aa: ATGAGVYEQY

j_gene: TRBJ1-3
v_gene: TRBV18
CDR3aa: ASSPYGTENSGNTIY

j_gene: TRBJ1-2
v_gene: TRBV7-9
CDR3aa: ASSTGLRGYGYT

j_gene: TRBJ2-5
v_gene: TRBV27
CDR3aa: ASSGVWAGYIRETQY

j_gene: TRBJ1-6
v_gene: TRBV5-1
CDR3aa: ASSLRTGNSPLH

j_gene: TRBJ1-4
v_gene: TRBV5-5
CDR3aa: ASSSIQGVNEKLF

j_gene: TRBJ1-2
v_gene: TRBV19
CDR3aa: ASTRDYGYT

j_gene: TRBJ2-2
v_gene: TRBV4-2
CDR3aa: ASSTQTGLGLGELF

j_gene: TRBJ2-3
v_gene: TRBV7-9
CDR3aa: ASSLGTDTQY

j_gene: TRBJ1-4
v_gene: TRBV19
CDR3aa: ASTPGTGVEKLF

j_gene: TRBJ2-3
v_gene: TRBV19
CDR3aa: ASSIGQLTDTQY

j_gene: TRBJ2-4
v_gene: TRBV24-1
CDR3aa: ATSDLGSIQY

j_gene: TRBJ1-1
v_gene: TRBV5-1
CDR3aa: ASSLPQWGGEVTEAF

j_gene: TRBJ2-6
v_gene: TRBV9
CDR3aa: ASSTLDRGYSGANVLT

j_gene: TRBJ2-7
v_gene: TRBV27
CDR3aa: ASRLGHGYEQY

j_gene: TRBJ1-3
v_gene: TRBV19
CDR3aa: ASEQGLGGNTIY

j_gene: TRBJ1-1
v_gene: TRBV7-2
CDR3aa: ASSSGMNTEAF

j_gene: TRBJ2-1
v_gene: TRBV2
CDR3aa: ASILGGASYNEQF

j_gene: TRBJ2-7
v_gene: TRBV19
CDR3aa: ASSNMAKGGYEQY

j_gene: TRBJ2-7
v_gene: TRBV6-5
CDR3aa: ASSRRRLYYEQY

j_gene: TRBJ2-1
v_gene: TRBV19
CDR3aa: ASALAGGTPNEQF

j_gene: TRBJ2-3
v_gene: TRBV6-1
CDR3aa: ASSEAPYYTQY

j_gene: TRBJ2-7
v_gene: TRBV30
CDR3aa: AWGPTGGLYEQY

j_gene: TRBJ2-2
v_gene: TRBV3-1/TRBV3-2
CDR3aa: ASSQLAANTGELF

j_gene: TRBJ1-6
v_gene: TRBV27
CDR3aa: ASSAGTEGPNSPLH

j_gene: TRBJ1-2
v_gene: TRBV19
CDR3aa: ASSGQGNLYYGYT

j_gene: TRBJ2-2
v_gene: TRBV3-1/TRBV3-2
CDR3aa: ASSQDGDRGRTGELF

j_gene: TRBJ1-2
v_gene: TRBV7-9
CDR3aa: ASSLQGGGYT

j_gene: TRBJ1-5
v_gene: TRBV3-1/TRBV3-2
CDR3aa: ASSQRGGGGNQPQH

j_gene: TRBJ2-4
v_gene: TRBV9
CDR3aa: ASSVDHGQKNIQY

j_gene: TRBJ1-4
v_gene: TRBV2
CDR3aa: ASSMTGQIPKLF

j_gene: TRBJ1-1
v_gene: TRBV5-4
CDR3aa: ASSSQTLGTEAF

j_gene: TRBJ2-3
v_gene: TRBV30
CDR3aa: AWSVRGGVADTQY

j_gene: TRBJ2-6
v_gene: TRBV7-8
CDR3aa: ASSEGQLTQPGANVLT

j_gene: TRBJ2-2
v_gene: TRBV5-4
CDR3aa: ASSRTSGGTGELF

j_gene: TRBJ2-7
v_gene: TRBV13
CDR3aa: ASSSLAESGTYEQY

j_gene: TRBJ2-1
v_gene: TRBV27
CDR3aa: ASSLAGGYNEQF

j_gene: TRBJ1-1
v_gene: TRBV15
CDR3aa: ATSREPLGLMNTEAF

j_gene: TRBJ1-4
v_gene: TRBV4-1
CDR3aa: ASSGTGGGGEKLF

j_gene: TRBJ2-5
v_gene: TRBV5-8
CDR3aa: ASSSTLASRQETQY

j_gene: TRBJ2-1
v_gene: TRBV25-1
CDR3aa: ASSPPSGGASIYNEQF

j_gene: TRBJ2-3
v_gene: TRBV6-6
CDR3aa: ATYNGSTDTQY

j_gene: TRBJ1-2
v_gene: TRBV7-9
CDR3aa: ASSAGQGAGTNYGYT

j_gene: TRBJ2-3
v_gene: TRBV2
CDR3aa: ASSEGTSGGSGDTQY

j_gene: TRBJ2-3
v_gene: TRBV29-1
CDR3aa: SVGRLLTTDTQY

j_gene: TRBJ1-5
v_gene: TRBV19
CDR3aa: ASSWEEWQPQH

j_gene: TRBJ1-1
v_gene: TRBV3-1/TRBV3-2
CDR3aa: ASSQEGGEAF

j_gene: TRBJ2-4
v_gene: TRBV6-1
CDR3aa: ASSESWDLQNIQY

j_gene: TRBJ2-2
v_gene: TRBV13
CDR3aa: ASRAGRGGRITGELF

j_gene: TRBJ2-3
v_gene: TRBV6-5
CDR3aa: ASTSASGHNTQY

j_gene: TRBJ1-1
v_gene: TRBV6-2/TRBV6-3
CDR3aa: ASNPLGFGGTEAF

j_gene: TRBJ1-2
v_gene: TRBV4-1
CDR3aa: ASRPNDRVGEGYT

j_gene: TRBJ1-1
v_gene: TRBV7-9
CDR3aa: ASSFGNRGNTEAF

j_gene: TRBJ2-1
v_gene: TRBV2
CDR3aa: ASKWQGAKNEQF